The 18 T cell receptor beta chains below all came from one sample that was sequenced in a study of cytomegalovirus exposure and HLA in healthy donors (dated by TCRdb to 2017 to 2019). The library was produced with the immunoSEQ multiplex PCR assay. Here the immuneACCESS table is served through TCRdb, limited to in-frame sequences with V and J called. Missing clones are a known gap in these copies; in checked studies unresolved V genes cover under half, and the rest lacks a known reason. This sample is represented by some 250,000 clones; nearly 90% of them were singletons. Under 0.4% of the sample comes from the top ten. Sample: PBMCs. These receptors were taken from a woman younger than 30 in good health and CMV-seronegative.

This clone has a handful of counts. This chain uses TRBV5-1 with TRBJ2-6, with TRBD1 matching 8 bases. Losses at the gene ends were 4 bases for V and 4 bases for J; bases not matched to a gene: 10. Germline-derived CDR1 and CDR2 are SGHRS and YFSETQ. The CDR3 totals 17 residues. In DNA, the CDR3 is TGCGCCAGCAGCCTCAGTGGACAGGGCTCCGGGGCCAACGTCCTGACTTTC. This sequence encodes CASSLSGQGSGANVLTF.

The genes are TRBV7-9 and TRBJ2-3; a possible D gene is TRBD2 (5 bases). Germline values: CDR1 SEHNR, CDR2 FQNEAQ (reference sequence). The length of the CDR3 is 16 residues. V was pared by 4 bases and J by 4 bases, with 18 bases between. CDR3 DNA sequence: TGTGCCAGCAGCTCACGCCGGGCTAGCAATGCAGATACGCAGTATTTT. Protein product: CASSSRRASNADTQYF. The whole variable domain, filled in from reference TRBV7-9 and TRBJ2-3, reads DTGVSQNPRHKITKRGQNVTFRCDPISEHNRLYWYRQTLGQGPEFLTYFQNEAQLEKSRLLSDRFSAERPKGSFSTLEIQRTEQGDSAMYLCASSSRRASNADTQYFGPGTRLTVL.

The V gene is TRBV4-1, the J gene TRBJ2-3; 10 bases agree with TRBD1. Per germline, CDR1 MGHRA and CDR2 YSYEKL. The CDR3 has 20 amino acids. The V and J ends lost 2 bases and 2 bases, in that order; junction bases with no gene match: 16. CDR3 nucleotides: TGCGCCAGCAGCCAATTCACGATCCGGGACAGGGGTACTCTCACAGATACGCAGTATTTT. It yields the protein CASSQFTIRDRGTLTDTQYF.

This clone has only one observation. The chain uses TRBV18 and TRBJ1-1, with TRBD1 as a possible D gene (6 bases). Germline V gives CDR1 KGHSH, CDR2 LQKENI. CDR3 size: 17 residues. V lost 3 bases and J lost 6, with 23 bases in between. CDR3 in amino acids: CASSPYDLGAVSSEAFF. In nucleotides, the CDR3 is TGTGCCAGCTCACCGTATGATCTGGGGGCCGTGAGTTCTGAAGCTTTCTTT.

This chain links TRBV4-3 with TRBJ2-7, with 8 bases identical to TRBD2. Trimming removed 0 bases from V and 7 bases from J; junction bases left unmatched: 8. The germline V gene has CDR1 LGHNA and CDR2 YSLEER. There are 15 residues in the CDR3. The CDR3 is CASSQESSGVREQYF. CDR3 nucleotides: TGCGCCAGCAGCCAAGAGAGTAGCGGGGTCCGGGAGCAGTACTTC.

This rearrangement joins TRBV11-2 to TRBJ2-3, with a tentative D call TRBD2 (6 bases). Germline CDR1 is SGHAT and CDR2 is FQNNGV. The length of the CDR3 is 15 residues. V was pared by 5 bases and J by 0 bases, with 12 bases between. This CDR3 reads CASSHPAGSTDTQYF. The CDR3 DNA is TGTGCCAGCAGCCATCCGGCGGGGAGCACAGATACGCAGTATTTT.

V gene TRBV4-1 combines with J gene TRBJ2-7; D possibly corresponds to TRBD2 (6 bases). The CDR3 consists of 15 residues. V lost 1 base to trimming and J lost 4 bases, with 14 bases between them. CDR1 is MGHRA, CDR2 YSYEKL, per germline. Here the CDR3 reads CASSQVGGVGYEQYF. The CDR3 DNA sequence: TGCGCCAGCAGCCAAGTGGGGGGAGTCGGGTACGAGCAGTACTTC.

The CDR3 bases are TGTGCCAGCAGCCCAGGGGAGACCTACAATGAGCAGTTCTTC. The encoded protein is CASSPGETYNEQFF. The chain links TRBV11-2 to TRBJ2-1; a possible D gene is TRBD1 (6 bases). Germline values: CDR1 SGHAT, CDR2 FQNNGV. This CDR3 is 14 amino acids long. V was cut by 5 bases and J by 2 bases, with 10 bases left in between.

V gene TRBV28 combines with J gene TRBJ1-2; 7 bases line up with TRBD1. The CDR3 covers 14 residues. Trimming removed 5 bases from V and 6 bases from J; junction bases left unmatched: 9. Germline lookup yields CDR1 MDHEN and CDR2 SYDVKM. This chain's CDR3 is CASSPDRESDGYTF. The CDR3 nucleotides read TGTGCCAGCAGTCCAGACAGGGAATCTGATGGCTACACCTTC.

The V gene is TRBV11-2, the J gene TRBJ2-2; D perhaps matches TRBD2 (7 bases). This CDR3 has 16 amino acids. With 1 base removed from V and 4 bases from J, the gap between germline ends came to 13 bases. CDR1 SGHAT and CDR2 FQNNGV come from the germline V gene. The CDR3 loop is CASSLGWAGATGELFF. CDR3 nucleotide sequence: TGTGCCAGCAGCTTAGGCTGGGCGGGGGCCACCGGGGAGCTGTTTTTT. Based on the CDR3 plus reference TRBV11-2 and TRBJ2-2, the full variable domain is EAGVAQSPRYKIIEKRQSVAFWCNPISGHATLYWYQQILGQGPKLLIQFQNNGVVDDSQLPKDRFSAERLKGVDSTLKIQPAKLEDSAVYLCASSLGWAGATGELFFGEGSRLTVL.

The rearrangement joins TRBV30 to TRBJ2-1; 9 bases fit TRBD2. With 1 base clipped from V and 7 bases from J, the junction kept 5 bases outside the gene matches. Germline CDR1 reads GTSNPN; CDR2 reads SVGIG (reference sequence). The length of the CDR3 is 14 residues. Here the CDR3 DNA reads TGTGCCTGGAGTGGGCTAGCGGGGAAGAATGAGCAGTTCTTC. It is translated as CAWSGLAGKNEQFF.

A few counts support this clone. The chain combines TRBV4-2 with TRBJ2-2; D gene unclear. V lost 4 bases and J 2 bases, leaving 2 bases between the germline ends. The CDR3 covers 12 residues. Germline CDR1 reads LGHNA; CDR2 reads YNFKEQ. CDR3 loop: CASSPNTGELFF. CDR3 DNA: TGTGCCAGCAGCCCTAACACCGGGGAGCTGTTTTTT.

This clone has only a few counts. The chain has TRBV9 and TRBJ1-1, with D tentatively TRBD1 (5 bases). Germline CDR1 and CDR2: SGDLS and YYNGEE. V was cut by 0 bases and J by 5 bases, with 8 bases left in between. This CDR3 has 13 amino acids. CDR3 protein: CASSVEGETEAFF. The CDR3 nucleotides read TGTGCCAGCAGCGTAGAAGGGGAAACTGAAGCTTTCTTT.

The chain uses TRBV27 and TRBJ2-7; 8 bases match TRBD2. Germline V gives CDR1 MNHEY, CDR2 SMNVEV (reference sequence). The CDR3 length is 14 residues. V shed 8 bases and J 1 base; nucleotides not matched to a gene: 7. CDR3 region: CASQPGGASYEQYF. CDR3 nucleotides: TGTGCCAGCCAGCCGGGGGGGGCGTCCTACGAGCAGTACTTC.

This CDR3 is CATSLRGSNQPQHF. Written as DNA, the CDR3 is TGTGCCACTTCTCTCAGGGGTAGCAATCAGCCCCAGCATTTT. J is TRBJ1-5 and V is TRBV10-3; D may be TRBD1 (6 bases). Trimming stripped 10 bases from V and 0 bases from J, with 13 bases between. Germline CDR1 and CDR2: ENHRY and SYGVKD. The length of the CDR3 is 14 residues.

The chain employs TRBV4-1 and TRBJ1-4; D gene uncertain. From germline, CDR1 is MGHRA and CDR2 YSYEKL. This CDR3 comprises 15 residues. Trimming stripped 8 bases from V and 0 bases from J, with 13 bases between. The CDR3 is CASGRVAATNEKLFF. CDR3 in DNA: TGCGCCAGCGGGCGGGTAGCCGCAACTAATGAAAAACTGTTTTTT.

This chain connects TRBV19 to TRBJ1-4; 9 nucleotides align to TRBD1. The germline CDR1 and CDR2 sequences are LNHDA and SQIVND (reference sequence). This CDR3 contains 14 residues. The V and J ends lost 4 bases and 8 bases, in that order; junction bases with no gene match: 5. The chain's CDR3 is CASSNRGLGEKLFF. The CDR3 DNA is TGTGCCAGTAGTAACAGGGGGCTAGGGGAAAAACTGTTTTTT.

The chain recombines TRBV4-3 with TRBJ2-2, with 8 bases that match TRBD1. Germline CDR1 LGHNA, CDR2 YSLEER. The trim removed 0 bases at V and 1 base at J, leaving 7 bases unmatched. This CDR3 contains 18 residues. The DNA for the CDR3 is TGCGCCAGCAGCCAAGAACATCCGGGACAGGTGAACACCGGGGAGCTGTTTTTT. It encodes CASSQEHPGQVNTGELFF.